This T cell receptor (beta chain) stems from a study of prognosis after radiotherapy for stage I lung cancer. The CDR3 loop spans 15 amino acids. V lost 5 bases and J lost 6, with 19 bases in between. Germline V gene sequence: CDR1 LGHDT, CDR2 YNNKEL (reference sequence). This clonotype was seen repeatedly, ten times or more. From genomic DNA, TCR beta CDR3 was amplified by two-round multiplex PCR. Gene-specific primers for each TRBV and TRBJ gene drove first-round PCR. TCRdb ran MiXCR on the multiplex PCR reads and lists one entry per CDR3 protein. Among tens of thousands of distinct CDR3 sequences listed, less than 35% were seen once.

This specimen consisted of PBMCs, obtained before or after stereotactic body radiation therapy (not recorded which). The TCR sequence derives from a donor aged 50 or older with non-small cell lung cancer. This sequence joins TRBV3-1 and TRBJ1-2; weak D call: TRBD1 (6 bases). CDR3 nucleotide sequence: TGTGCCAGCAGCGACCGGACAGCTAGGGGTAATGGCTACACCTTC. It is translated as CASSDRTARGNGYTF.